This T cell receptor (beta chain) was obtained from a study of blood T cell repertoires in COVID-19. The data were produced by immunoSEQ multiplex PCR, yet TCRdb's version contains in-frame clones alone and is incomplete. The table records roughly 290,000 clones, about 89% of them present only once. The CDR3 runs 13 residues. The J segment lost 5 bases and the V segment lost 6 bases, leaving 6 bases of the junction unmatched. Germline CDR1 is MNHEY and CDR2 is SVGAGI. The chain has TRBV6-5 and TRBJ2-5; TRBD1 matches 7 bases. This TCR came from a man aged 25-45 years with acute or convalescent COVID-19. Material for sequencing was peripheral blood. The CDR3 DNA reads TGTGCCAGCAGCCCACAGGGGACCGAGACCCAGTACTTC. It encodes CASSPQGTETQYF.